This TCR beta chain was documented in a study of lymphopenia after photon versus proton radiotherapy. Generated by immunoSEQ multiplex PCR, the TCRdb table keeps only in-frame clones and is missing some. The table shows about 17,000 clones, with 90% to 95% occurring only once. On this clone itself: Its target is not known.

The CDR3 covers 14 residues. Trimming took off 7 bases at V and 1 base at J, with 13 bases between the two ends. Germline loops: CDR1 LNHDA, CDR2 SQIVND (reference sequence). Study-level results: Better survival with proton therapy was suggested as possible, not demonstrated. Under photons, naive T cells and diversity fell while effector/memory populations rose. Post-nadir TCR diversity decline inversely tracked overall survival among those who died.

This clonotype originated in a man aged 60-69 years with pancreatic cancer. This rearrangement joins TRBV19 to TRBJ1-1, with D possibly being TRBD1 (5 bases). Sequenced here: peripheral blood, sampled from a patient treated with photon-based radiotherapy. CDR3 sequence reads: CASTAVGRNTEAFF. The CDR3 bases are TGTGCCAGTACAGCAGTGGGACGGAACACTGAAGCTTTCTTT.